A single sample is the source of the 17 T cell receptor beta chains below, sequenced in a study of CD8 T cells in Susac syndrome. RNA amounts of about 0.5 to 1 ug underwent reverse transcription with random hexamers. TCRdb independently ran MiXCR on the immunoSEQ multiplex PCR reads; one entry per CDR3 protein. The data contain hundreds of thousands of distinct CDR3 sequences, approximately 95% of them seen just once; the ten biggest clones take up about 0.095%. Input material: CD4+ T cells from PBMCs. These TCRs come from a human donor with Susac syndrome.

The chain is built from TRBV7-3 and TRBJ2-3; D perhaps matches TRBD2 (5 bases). V lost 4 bases and J lost 8, with 16 bases in between. Germline CDR1 and CDR2: SGHTA and FQGTGA. The CDR3 is made up of 14 amino acids. CDR3 amino acids: CASSSGVYRGTQYF. CDR3 sequence (DNA): TGTGCCAGCAGCTCCGGAGTTTATCGGGGTACGCAGTATTTT. Full variable domain (outside the CDR3, taken from reference TRBV7-3 and TRBJ2-3): GAGVSQTPSNKVTEKGKYVELRCDPISGHTALYWYRQSLGQGPEFLIYFQGTGAADDSGLPNDRFFAVRPEGSVSTLKIQRTERGDSAVYLCASSSGVYRGTQYFGPGTRLTVL.

The V gene is TRBV19, the J gene TRBJ2-5, with TRBD2 identical over 10 bases. Germline values: CDR1 LNHDA, CDR2 SQIVND (reference sequence). The CDR3 has 14 amino acids. V lost 5 bases and J lost 5; bases outside the gene matches: 5. CDR3 protein: CASSSSGSWETQYF. DNA for the CDR3: TGTGCCAGTAGTTCTAGCGGGAGCTGGGAGACCCAGTACTTC.

The chain carries TRBV5-4 and TRBJ2-1; a possible D gene is TRBD2 (6 bases). The V end lost 0 bases, the J end lost 6 bases, and 13 bases lay between the germline ends. Germline CDR1 and CDR2: SGHNT and YYREEE (reference sequence). CDR3 length: 15 residues. CDR3 loop: CASSLELLASNEQFF. Here the CDR3 DNA reads TGTGCCAGCAGCTTGGAATTACTAGCCTCCAATGAGCAGTTCTTC.

This clonotype was seen only once. V is TRBV20-1 and J is TRBJ1-5; D remains unclear. V was pared by 3 bases and J by 5 bases, with 11 bases between. This CDR3 region has 13 residues. Germline V CDR1 and CDR2: DFQATT, SNEGSKA (reference sequence). Written as DNA, the CDR3 is TGCAGTGCTAGCCCGGGAAAGTATCAGCCCCAGCATTTT. This encodes CSASPGKYQPQHF.

The chain uses TRBV12-3 or TRBV12-4 and TRBJ2-1; TRBD2 is a possible D gene (5 bases). The CDR3 loop spans 13 amino acids. Between the trimmed V and J ends, which lost 8 bases and 8 bases, there was a span of 16 bases. The CDR3: CASDPGIGHEQFF. For the CDR3, the DNA is TGTGCCAGCGACCCGGGAATTGGCCATGAGCAGTTCTTC.

DNA of the CDR3: TGTGCCAGCACCGTCCCTGGGACAGGGGGTTACGAGCAGTACTTC. Translation gives CASTVPGTGGYEQYF. This chain joins TRBV28 and TRBJ2-7; 11 bases map to TRBD1. The CDR3 covers 15 residues. Germline V gene lookup returns CDR1 MDHEN and CDR2 SYDVKM. Trimming at V came to 7 bases and at J to 4 bases, leaving 9 bases not matched to a gene.

This sequence joins TRBV7-8 and TRBJ1-2; D unresolved. The CDR3 totals 14 residues. Germline V gene sequence: CDR1 SGHVS, CDR2 FQNEAQ. V was trimmed by 5 bases and J by 0 bases, leaving 10 bases between them. DNA for the CDR3: TGTGCCAGCAGCCCCGGGATTGCTAACTATGGCTACACCTTC. Translated: CASSPGIANYGYTF.

V gene TRBV4-1 combines with J gene TRBJ1-2; 10 positions match TRBD1. V shed 1 base and J 1 base; nucleotides not matched to a gene: 0. CDR3 length equals 15 residues. The germline CDR1 and CDR2 sequences are MGHRA and YSYEKL. The CDR3 nucleotides are TGCGCCAGCAGCCAAGGGGACAGGGGTAACTATGGCTACACCTTC. This codes for CASSQGDRGNYGYTF.

The V and J genes are TRBV5-1 and TRBJ2-5; 10 positions match TRBD1. The CDR3 consists of 17 residues. The germline V gene encodes CDR1 SGHRS and CDR2 YFSETQ. Trimming at V came to 4 bases and at J to 1 base, leaving 10 bases not matched to a gene. DNA of the CDR3: TGCGCCAGCAGCCCGAGGGGGACAGGGGTGCCCCAAGAGACCCAGTACTTC. It translates to CASSPRGTGVPQETQYF.

The gene calls are TRBV10-1 and TRBJ2-2, with a tentative D call TRBD2 (6 bases). Germline V gene lookup returns CDR1 WNHNN and CDR2 SYGVQD (reference sequence). With 6 bases removed from V and 4 bases from J, the gap between germline ends came to 12 bases. This CDR3 is 14 amino acids long. The CDR3 sequence is CASRSNSGTGELFF. The DNA for the CDR3 is TGCGCCAGCAGGTCAAATAGCGGCACCGGGGAGCTGTTTTTT.

In nucleotides, the CDR3 is TGCGCCAGCAGCCAAGCGTACACCGGGACAGGACGGTACGAGCAGTACTTC. This translates into CASSQAYTGTGRYEQYF. The genes are TRBV4-1 and TRBJ2-7; the match to TRBD1 covers 8 bases. The V segment lost 1 base and the J segment 4 bases; nucleotides outside the gene matches: 12. This CDR3 comprises 17 residues. Germline V CDR1 and CDR2: MGHRA, YSYEKL.

The CDR3 loop reads CATSRGGLSSYEQYF. The CDR3 DNA reads as TGTGCCACCAGCAGAGGGGGACTATCGTCCTACGAGCAGTACTTC. The J gene is TRBJ2-7, the V gene TRBV15; 7 nucleotides match TRBD2. From germline, CDR1 is LNHNV and CDR2 YYDKDF (reference sequence). This CDR3 has 15 amino acids. J lost 1 base, V lost 1 base, and 4 bases had no gene match. The full variable domain, its missing parts supplied by reference TRBV15 and TRBJ2-7, is DAMVIQNPRYQVTQFGKPVTLSCSQTLNHNVMYWYQQKSSQAPKLLFHYYDKDFNNEADTPDNFQSRRPNTSFCFLDIRSPGLGDTAMYLCATSRGGLSSYEQYFGPGTRLTVT.

This chain uses TRBV20-1 with TRBJ1-4; 10 bases are shared with TRBD1. Per the germline V gene, CDR1 is DFQATT and CDR2 is SNEGSKA (reference sequence). V lost 7 bases and J lost 7; bases outside the gene matches: 12. The CDR3 runs 15 residues. In DNA, the CDR3 is TGCAGTGTCGGACATCCCGGGACAGGGGTTGAAAAACTGTTTTTT. Protein product: CSVGHPGTGVEKLFF.

The CDR3 region has the DNA TGTGCCATCACAGACTCCACCGGGGAGCTGTTTTTT. Protein sequence: CAITDSTGELFF. V and J are TRBV10-3 and TRBJ2-2; D is uncertain. The germline V gene encodes CDR1 ENHRY and CDR2 SYGVKD. The length of the CDR3 is 12 residues. The V end lost 7 bases, the J end lost 4 bases, and 7 bases lay between the germline ends.

V and J are TRBV20-1 and TRBJ1-1; 9 bases fit TRBD1. The J segment lost 5 bases and the V segment lost 3 bases, leaving 1 base of the junction unmatched. The CDR3 loop spans 12 amino acids. Per the germline V gene, CDR1 is DFQATT and CDR2 is SNEGSKA (reference sequence). CDR3 in DNA: TGCAGTGCTAGGACAGGGGGGACTGAAGCTTTCTTT. Its translation is CSARTGGTEAFF.

The CDR3 here is CASSPRRGDTGELFF. The CDR3 coding sequence is TGTGCCAGCAGCCCACGGAGGGGGGACACCGGGGAGCTGTTTTTT. This sequence joins TRBV6-6 and TRBJ2-2; TRBD1 or TRBD2 may be the D gene (6 bases each). Germline values: CDR1 MNHNY, CDR2 SVGAGI (reference sequence). CDR3 size: 15 residues. Trimming left V 6 bases short and J 3 bases short, with 14 bases between.

The genes are TRBV6-2 or TRBV6-3 and TRBJ2-3; 8 bases are a match to TRBD1. Germline CDR1 reads MNHEY; CDR2 reads SVGEGT. J was trimmed by 4 bases and V by 0 bases; bases with no gene match: 0. The CDR3 consists of 14 residues. The CDR3 here is CASSYSDRADTQYF. In DNA form, the CDR3 reads TGTGCCAGCAGTTACTCGGACAGGGCAGATACGCAGTATTTT.